The 17 T cell receptor beta chains listed next were all sequenced from one sample in a study of blood T cell repertoires in COVID-19. TCRdb's table, derived via immunoSEQ multiplex PCR, lists solely in-frame clones and lacks some. Among approximately 220,000 clones listed, 70% to 90% were seen once. Sequencing was done on a sample of PBMCs or T cells enriched from blood (not recorded which). The receptors stem from a woman in her thirties or forties with acute COVID-19.

The chain is built from TRBV27 and TRBJ1-2; 9 bases are a match to TRBD1. The V and J ends lost 6 bases and 5 bases, in that order; junction bases with no gene match: 7. This CDR3 contains 14 residues. CDR1 and CDR2 from the germline V gene are MNHEY and SMNVEV (reference sequence). The CDR3: CASRFTGGAYGYTF. Written as DNA, the CDR3 is TGTGCCAGCAGGTTCACAGGGGGCGCATATGGCTACACCTTC.

This chain uses TRBV4-3 with TRBJ2-1, with 9 bases aligning to TRBD2. Trimming cost V 0 bases and J 3 bases; bases outside gene matches: 9. There are 18 residues in the CDR3. The germline gives CDR1 LGHNA, CDR2 YSLEER. The CDR3 loop reads CASSQDNSVAGVYNEQFF. CDR3 nucleotide sequence: TGCGCCAGCAGCCAAGATAATTCCGTAGCGGGAGTCTACAATGAGCAGTTCTTC.

The rearrangement joins TRBV6-2 or TRBV6-3 to TRBJ2-7; 7 bases map to TRBD1. Losses at the gene ends were 2 bases for V and 5 bases for J; bases not matched to a gene: 9. There are 15 residues in the CDR3. Germline values: CDR1 MNHEY, CDR2 SVGEGT. Here the CDR3 DNA reads TGTGCCAGCAGTTACCGGGGACAGCTAGGAAACGAGCAGTACTTC. Its translation: CASSYRGQLGNEQYF.

J is TRBJ1-1 and V is TRBV7-6, with a tentative D call TRBD1 (5 bases). This CDR3 region has 15 residues. Trimming removed 3 bases from V and 0 bases from J, with 11 bases in between. Germline-derived CDR1 and CDR2 are SGHVS and FNYEAQ. The DNA of the CDR3 is TGTGCCAGCAGCTTGATGACAGAAATGAACACTGAAGCTTTCTTT. The encoded protein is CASSLMTEMNTEAFF.

The chain links TRBV7-8 to TRBJ1-5; 7 nucleotides agree with TRBD1. The CDR3 is made up of 16 amino acids. V was clipped by 1 base and J by 0 bases; unmatched bases: 3. Germline V CDR1 and CDR2: SGHVS, FQNEAQ. This CDR3 is CASSLGTGHSNQPQHF. In DNA, the CDR3 is TGTGCCAGCAGCTTAGGGACAGGACATAGCAATCAGCCCCAGCATTTT.

The CDR3 region has the DNA TGTGCCAGCAGCCAAGGATCTATCTGGACAGGAGCGAACACCGGGGAGCTGTTTTTT. It codes for CASSQGSIWTGANTGELFF. The chain uses TRBV3-1 (or the pseudogene TRBV3-2) and TRBJ2-2; 7 bases map to TRBD1. The CDR3 covers 19 residues. V shed 1 base and J 0 bases; nucleotides not matched to a gene: 11. The germline CDR1 and CDR2 sequences are LGHDT and YNNKEL (reference sequence).

This clone was seen once. The rearrangement joins TRBV18 to TRBJ2-3, with D tentatively TRBD2 (6 bases). CDR1 and CDR2 (germline): KGHSH, LQKENI. V lost 2 bases and J 2 bases, leaving 8 bases between the germline ends. The CDR3 totals 14 residues. CDR3 protein: CASSPERVTDTQYF. In DNA form, the CDR3 reads TGTGCCAGCTCACCAGAGCGGGTCACAGATACGCAGTATTTT.

CDR3 bases: TGTGCCAGCAGCTTAGGGGCAGGCTCTGGAAACACCATATATTTT. Its translation: CASSLGAGSGNTIYF. V and J are TRBV7-9 and TRBJ1-3, with no clear D. Germline V CDR1 and CDR2: SEHNR, FQNEAQ (reference sequence). This CDR3 is built from 15 residues. Trimming removed 1 base at V and 0 bases at J, with 7 bases between. Combining the CDR3 with reference TRBV7-9 and TRBJ1-3 gives the whole variable domain DTGVSQNPRHKITKRGQNVTFRCDPISEHNRLYWYRQTLGQGPEFLTYFQNEAQLEKSRLLSDRFSAERPKGSFSTLEIQRTEQGDSAMYLCASSLGAGSGNTIYFGEGSWLTVV.

The chain carries TRBV9 and TRBJ2-7; possibly TRBD2 for D (5 bases). The germline V gene encodes CDR1 SGDLS and CDR2 YYNGEE. The CDR3 has 14 amino acids. V was cut by 3 bases and J by 0 bases, with 10 bases left in between. CDR3 sequence: CASSGGPSSYEQYF. The CDR3 DNA is TGTGCCAGCAGCGGCGGGCCAAGCTCCTACGAGCAGTACTTC.

The genes are TRBV19 and TRBJ2-5; 8 positions match TRBD2. The CDR3 covers 13 residues. The germline gives CDR1 LNHDA, CDR2 SQIVND (reference sequence). The V segment lost 9 bases and the J segment 2 bases; nucleotides outside the gene matches: 5. CDR3 sequence (DNA): TGTGCCAGCGGGGGGGGGCGGCAAGAGACCCAGTACTTC. Amino acids: CASGGGRQETQYF.

The V and J genes are TRBV14 and TRBJ2-3, with D tentatively TRBD2 (5 bases). The CDR3 consists of 13 residues. V dropped 5 bases and J dropped 14 bases, with 20 bases sitting between them. CDR1 SGHDN and CDR2 FVKESK come from the germline V gene. DNA of the CDR3: TGTGCCAGCAGCAGATTAGGACTCCCCGCACGGTATTTT. Its protein is CASSRLGLPARYF.

The rearrangement joins TRBV5-8 to TRBJ2-2, with D unresolved. Per the germline V gene, CDR1 is SGHTS and CDR2 is YDEGEE. The CDR3 has 15 residues. The V and J ends lost 4 bases and 2 bases respectively, with 12 bases between them. This chain's CDR3 is CASSLSWANTGELFF. For the CDR3, the DNA is TGTGCCAGCAGCCTTAGTTGGGCTAACACCGGGGAGCTGTTTTTT.

The rearrangement links TRBV7-3 to TRBJ2-1; 14 positions agree with TRBD2. CDR1 is SGHTA, CDR2 FQGTGA, per germline. This CDR3 is 14 amino acids long. V shed 5 bases and J 8 bases; nucleotides not matched to a gene: 2. The CDR3 sequence: CASSQGLAGDEQFF. CDR3 nucleotides: TGTGCCAGCAGCCAGGGACTAGCGGGAGATGAGCAGTTCTTC.

V and J are TRBV28 and TRBJ1-4; 7 bases are a match to TRBD1. Germline V lookup: CDR1 MDHEN, CDR2 SYDVKM. J lost 5 bases, V lost 4 bases, and 13 bases had no gene match. The CDR3 is 17 residues long. The chain's CDR3 is CASSSSLRDSWNEKLFF. The CDR3 DNA reads as TGTGCCAGCAGTTCGAGCTTGCGGGACAGCTGGAATGAAAAACTGTTTTTT.

The chain links TRBV27 to TRBJ1-5, with D uncertain. The CDR3 extends over 13 amino acids. Germline V gene sequence: CDR1 MNHEY, CDR2 SMNVEV (reference sequence). Trimming took off 8 bases at V and 7 bases at J, with 15 bases between the two ends. The CDR3 reads CASDFSYSQPQHF. The CDR3 DNA reads as TGTGCCAGCGATTTCTCTTACTCCCAGCCCCAGCATTTT.

V gene TRBV14 combines with J gene TRBJ1-2, with D unresolved. The V gene's germline CDR1 is SGHDN and CDR2 FVKESK. This CDR3 region has 12 residues. V lost 5 bases and J 5 bases, leaving 9 bases between the germline ends. The CDR3 sequence is CASSERSYGYTF. CDR3 DNA sequence: TGTGCCAGCAGCGAGCGCTCTTATGGCTACACCTTC.

The chain employs TRBV6-5 and TRBJ1-3; no clear D gene. The CDR3 spans 12 residues. Trimming removed 8 bases at V and 1 base at J, with 6 bases between. CDR1 is MNHEY, CDR2 SVGAGI, per germline. Here the CDR3 DNA reads TGTGCCAGCGCGGCATCTGGAAACACCATATATTTT. Protein product: CASAASGNTIYF.